Presented here are 14 T cell receptor beta chains from one specimen sequenced in a study of T cell responses to AZD1222 COVID-19 vaccine. Generated by immunoSEQ multiplex PCR, the TCRdb table keeps only in-frame clones and is missing some. The sample carries around 200,000 clones, around 88% recorded once. The sequenced sample was peripheral blood, obtained on day 0 of AZD1222 vaccination. These receptors originate from an adult in good health.

V is TRBV5-6 and J is TRBJ1-2; possibly TRBD1 for D (6 bases). The ends were cut back, 7 bases at V and 0 bases at J, with 19 bases in the middle. This CDR3 region has 16 residues. Germline V gene sequence: CDR1 SGHDT, CDR2 YYEEEE. CDR3 amino acids: CASLGRGRGSNYGYTF. CDR3 nucleotide sequence: TGTGCCAGCCTAGGCCGGGGGCGCGGGTCTAACTATGGCTACACCTTC.

This clone is a singleton in its sample. The chain recombines TRBV28 with TRBJ1-6, with unresolved D. In germline, CDR1 is MDHEN, CDR2 SYDVKM. V lost 2 bases and J 7 bases, leaving 9 bases between the germline ends. The CDR3 contains 14 residues. The DNA of the CDR3 is TGTGCCAGCAGTTTAACGGGGATGAATTCACCCCTCCACTTT. It encodes CASSLTGMNSPLHF.

The chain has TRBV10-3 and TRBJ1-2; the D is unclear. CDR3 length: 14 amino acids. The germline gives CDR1 ENHRY, CDR2 SYGVKD. V gave up 4 bases and J gave up 1 base, with 10 bases separating them. CDR3: CAISVYGVNYGYTF. DNA of the CDR3: TGTGCCATCAGTGTTTATGGGGTTAACTATGGCTACACCTTC.

V and J are TRBV24-1 and TRBJ2-1; D uncertain. Per germline, CDR1 KGHDR and CDR2 SFDVKD. Trimming removed 2 bases from V and 9 bases from J, with 4 bases in between. The length of the CDR3 is 11 residues. The CDR3 DNA sequence: TGTGCCACCAGTGATTACGGTGAGCAGTTCTTC. This encodes CATSDYGEQFF.

The J gene is TRBJ1-4, the V gene TRBV11-2; D call uncertain. V lost 5 bases to trimming and J lost 0 bases, with 10 bases between them. CDR3 length: 15 amino acids. Germline V lookup: CDR1 SGHAT, CDR2 FQNNGV. This chain's CDR3 is CASSGRLATNEKLFF. The CDR3 nucleotides read TGTGCCAGCAGCGGTCGCCTCGCAACTAATGAAAAACTGTTTTTT.

This clone occurred once. The CDR3 DNA reads as TGCGCCAGCAGCCTGGCGGGACTCCGAAACGGAGCTAACTATGGCTACACCTTC. Translation: CASSLAGLRNGANYGYTF. The chain is built from TRBV5-1 and TRBJ1-2, with D perhaps TRBD1 (5 bases). The CDR3 sequence is 18 residues long. Per germline, CDR1 SGHRS and CDR2 YFSETQ. V was clipped by 4 bases and J by 0 bases, with 22 bases between them.

CDR3 residues: CASSRTSGWSYEQYF. DNA of the CDR3: TGTGCCAGCAGCCGGACTAGCGGGTGGTCCTACGAGCAGTACTTC. The chain has TRBV7-9 and TRBJ2-7; 11 bases align to TRBD2. The V gene's germline CDR1 is SEHNR and CDR2 FQNEAQ (reference sequence). CDR3 size: 15 residues. V shed 5 bases, J shed 1 base, and the junction held 4 bases outside the gene matches.

The CDR3 DNA reads as TGTGCCAGCAGCCCCCCCGGTGCCTACAATGAGCAGTTCTTC. This codes for CASSPPGAYNEQFF. The chain is built from TRBV11-3 and TRBJ2-1; D gene uncertain. Trimming removed 5 bases at V and 2 bases at J, with 10 bases between. This CDR3 contains 14 residues. The germline V gene has CDR1 SGHNT and CDR2 YENEEA. Looking up the rest from reference TRBV11-3 and TRBJ2-1 gives the full variable domain: EAGVVQSPRYKIIEKKQPVAFWCNPISGHNTLYWYLQNLGQGPELLIRYENEEAVDDSQLPKDRFSAERLKGVDSTLKIQPAELGDSAVYLCASSPPGAYNEQFFGPGTRLTVL.

This clone was seen only once. The chain combines TRBV5-6 with TRBJ1-3; D remains ambiguous. Trimming took off 1 base at V and 11 bases at J, with 10 bases between the two ends. CDR1 and CDR2 (germline): SGHDT, YYEEEE. There are 12 residues in the CDR3. This CDR3 is CASSLRPEAIYF. CDR3 in DNA: TGTGCCAGCAGCTTGAGGCCGGAAGCCATATATTTT.

V and J are TRBV6-2 or TRBV6-3 and TRBJ2-2; D remains ambiguous. Trimming shortened V by 5 bases and J by 6 bases, and 10 bases separated the two germline ends. Germline V gene data show CDR1 as MNHEY and CDR2 as SVGEGT. There are 13 residues in the CDR3. CDR3 region: CASSMSLSGELFF. As DNA, the CDR3 is TGTGCCAGCAGTATGAGCCTCTCCGGGGAGCTGTTTTTT.

This clone was counted a few times. The chain joins TRBV10-2 to TRBJ1-3, with D uncertain. Trimming removed 3 bases at V and 0 bases at J, with 0 bases between. Germline CDR1 WSHSY, CDR2 SAAADI. The CDR3 loop spans 12 amino acids. The CDR3 loop reads CASSDSGNTIYF. CDR3 in DNA: TGCGCCAGCAGTGACTCTGGAAACACCATATATTTT.

The V call is TRBV5-6, the J call TRBJ2-3; 9 bases are a match to TRBD2. Trimming took 0 bases from V and 2 from J; bases not matched to a gene: 7. The length of the CDR3 is 17 residues. Germline loops: CDR1 SGHDT, CDR2 YYEEEE. For the CDR3, the DNA is TGTGCCAGCAGCTTGGAACTAGCGGGTGGGAACACAGATACGCAGTATTTT. This translates into CASSLELAGGNTDTQYF.

This clone was recorded only once. The CDR3 DNA is TGTGCCAGTAGTATTCGTAATACGGTGCAAGAGACCCAGTACTTC. Amino acid sequence: CASSIRNTVQETQYF. V usage is TRBV19 and J usage is TRBJ2-5; D gene uncertain. V shed 3 bases and J shed 2 bases, with 13 bases lying between them. The CDR3 contains 15 residues. Per germline, CDR1 LNHDA and CDR2 SQIVND (reference sequence).

This sequence joins TRBV10-3 and TRBJ1-3, with 8 bases matching TRBD1. The CDR3 contains 16 residues. Germline CDR1 ENHRY, CDR2 SYGVKD. V dropped 0 bases and J dropped 4; count of bases not matched to a gene: 5. DNA for the CDR3: TGTGCCATCAGTGAGTCCGCAGGACAGGGCGGAAACACCATATATTTT. Amino acid sequence: CAISESAGQGGNTIYF.